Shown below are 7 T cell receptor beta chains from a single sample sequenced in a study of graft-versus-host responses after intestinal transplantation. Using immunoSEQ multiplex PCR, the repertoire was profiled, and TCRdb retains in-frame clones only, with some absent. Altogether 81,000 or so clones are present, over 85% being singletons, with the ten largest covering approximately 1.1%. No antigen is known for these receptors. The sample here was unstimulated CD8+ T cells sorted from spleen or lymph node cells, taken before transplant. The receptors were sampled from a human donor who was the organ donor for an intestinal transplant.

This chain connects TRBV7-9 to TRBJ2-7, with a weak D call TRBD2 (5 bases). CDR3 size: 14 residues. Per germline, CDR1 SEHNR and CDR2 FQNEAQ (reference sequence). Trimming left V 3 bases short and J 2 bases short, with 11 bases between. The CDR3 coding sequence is TGTGCCAGCAGCTTGCTCGCGGAGGCCTACGAGCAGTACTTC. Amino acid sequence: CASSLLAEAYEQYF.

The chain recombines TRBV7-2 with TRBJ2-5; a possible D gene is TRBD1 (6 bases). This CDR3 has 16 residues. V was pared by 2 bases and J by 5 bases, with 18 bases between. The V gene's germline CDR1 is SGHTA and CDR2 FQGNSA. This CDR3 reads CASSLIGPQGSETQYF. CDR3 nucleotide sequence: TGTGCCAGCAGCTTAATAGGGCCACAGGGTAGTGAGACCCAGTACTTC.

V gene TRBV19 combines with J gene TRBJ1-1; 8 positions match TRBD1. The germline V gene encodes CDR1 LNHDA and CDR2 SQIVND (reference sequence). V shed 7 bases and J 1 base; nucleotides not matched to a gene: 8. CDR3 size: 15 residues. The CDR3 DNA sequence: TGTGCCAGTAAACGGACAGGGCGGGCGAACACTGAAGCTTTCTTT. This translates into CASKRTGRANTEAFF.

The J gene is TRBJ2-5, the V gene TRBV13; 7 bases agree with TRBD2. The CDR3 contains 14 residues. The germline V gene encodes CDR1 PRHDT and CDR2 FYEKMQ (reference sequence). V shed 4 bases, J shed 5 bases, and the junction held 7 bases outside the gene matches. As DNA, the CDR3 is TGTGCCAGCAGCTCTCAAGCGGGGCCGGAGACCCAGTACTTC. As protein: CASSSQAGPETQYF.

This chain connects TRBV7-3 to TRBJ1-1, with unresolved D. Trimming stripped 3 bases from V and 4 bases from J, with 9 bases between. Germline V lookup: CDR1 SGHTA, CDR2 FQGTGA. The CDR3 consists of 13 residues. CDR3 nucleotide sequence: TGTGCCAGCAGCTTCGGTATCGGCACTGAAGCTTTCTTT. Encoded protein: CASSFGIGTEAFF.

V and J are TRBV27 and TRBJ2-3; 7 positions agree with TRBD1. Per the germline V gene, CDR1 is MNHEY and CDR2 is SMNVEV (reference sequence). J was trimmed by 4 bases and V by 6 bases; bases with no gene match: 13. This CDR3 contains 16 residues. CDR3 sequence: CASSTRPTGPADTQYF. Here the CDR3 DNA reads TGTGCCAGCAGCACCCGACCGACAGGGCCTGCAGATACGCAGTATTTT.

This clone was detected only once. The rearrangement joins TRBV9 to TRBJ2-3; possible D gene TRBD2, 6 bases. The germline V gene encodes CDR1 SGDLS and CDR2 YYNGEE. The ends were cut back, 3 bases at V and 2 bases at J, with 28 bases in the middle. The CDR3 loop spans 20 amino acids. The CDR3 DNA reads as TGTGCCAGCAGCGATACCGGGACTTTAAGGGCCCACGGTCCCACAGATACGCAGTATTTT. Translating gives CASSDTGTLRAHGPTDTQYF. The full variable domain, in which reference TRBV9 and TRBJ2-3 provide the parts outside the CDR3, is DSGVTQTPKHLITATGQRVTLRCSPRSGDLSVYWYQQSLDQGLQFLIQYYNGEERAKGNILERFSAQQFPDLHSELNLSSLELGDSALYFCASSDTGTLRAHGPTDTQYFGPGTRLTVL.